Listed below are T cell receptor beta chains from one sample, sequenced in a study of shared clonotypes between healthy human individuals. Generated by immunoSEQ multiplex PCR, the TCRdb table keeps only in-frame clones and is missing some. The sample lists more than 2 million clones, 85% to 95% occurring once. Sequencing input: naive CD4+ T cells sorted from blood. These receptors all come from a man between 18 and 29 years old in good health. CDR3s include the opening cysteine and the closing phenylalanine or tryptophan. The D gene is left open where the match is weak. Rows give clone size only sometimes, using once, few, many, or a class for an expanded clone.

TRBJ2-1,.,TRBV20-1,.,TGCAGTGCTAGTTTCGGCTATGAGCAGTTCTTC,CSASFGYEQFF
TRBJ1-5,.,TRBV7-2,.,TGTGCCAGCGCCCAGGGGTTGAATCAGCCCCAGCATTTT,CASAQGLNQPQHF
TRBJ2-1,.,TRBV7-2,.,TGTGCCAGCAGCTCCCGGCAGAAGCTAGACCTCTCCTACAATGAGCAGTTCTTC,CASSSRQKLDLSYNEQFF
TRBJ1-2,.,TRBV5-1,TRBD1,TGCGCCAGCAGCTGGGGGACAGGGACGGATGGCTACACCTTC,CASSWGTGTDGYTF
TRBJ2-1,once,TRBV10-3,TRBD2,TGTGCCAGCGGGACTAGGTACAATGAGCAGTTCTTC,CASGTRYNEQFF
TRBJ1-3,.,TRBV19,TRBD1,TGTGCCAGTAGTATGAGGACAGGATCTCTCTCTGGAAACACCATATATTTT,CASSMRTGSLSGNTIYF
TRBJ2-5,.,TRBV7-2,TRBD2,TGTGCCAGCAGCCCGGGACTAGCGGAGGGACTTTTTGGGCAAGAGACCCAGTACTTC,CASSPGLAEGLFGQETQYF
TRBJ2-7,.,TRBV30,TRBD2,TGTGCCTGGATGAACCCTACTAGCGGGAGGTTCGACGAGCAGTACTTC,CAWMNPTSGRFDEQYF
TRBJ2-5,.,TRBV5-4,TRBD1,TGTGCCAGCAGCTTGGATGGACAGGGGGAGACCCAGTACTTC,CASSLDGQGETQYF
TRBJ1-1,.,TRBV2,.,TGTGCCAGCAGATCCGTTAGAGGGGCGAACACTGAAGCTTTCTTT,CASRSVRGANTEAFF
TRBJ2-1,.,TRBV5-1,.,TGCGCCAGCAGCTTCGCGACATCCTACAATGAGCAGTTCTTC,CASSFATSYNEQFF
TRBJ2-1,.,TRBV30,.,TGTGCCTGGACCCTGGGGGCAGGGCTTATAGATGAGCAGTTCTTC,CAWTLGAGLIDEQFF
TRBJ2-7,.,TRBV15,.,TGTGCCACCGTAACCGATTTTGACTCCTACGAGCAGTACTTC,CATVTDFDSYEQYF
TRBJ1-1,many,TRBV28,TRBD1,TGTGCCAGCAGTCCAACCGGGACAGGCTGGATGAACACTGAAGCTTTCTTT,CASSPTGTGWMNTEAFF
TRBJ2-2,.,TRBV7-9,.,TGTGCCAGCAGCTTACTCCCGGGCTTCGCGAACACCGGGGAGCTGTTTTTT,CASSLLPGFANTGELFF
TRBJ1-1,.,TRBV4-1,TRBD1,TGCGCCAGCAGCCAAGAAATGGGGACAGGGGGCATGGCTTTCTTT,CASSQEMGTGGMAFF
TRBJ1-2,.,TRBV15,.,TGTGCCACCAGCAGAGTTCCGAAGGTCGGGGCGAACTATGGCTACACCTTC,CATSRVPKVGANYGYTF
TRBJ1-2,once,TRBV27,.,TGTGCCAGCAGCAACAGGGTGAATGGCTACACCTTC,CASSNRVNGYTF
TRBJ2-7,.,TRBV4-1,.,TGCGCCAGCAGCCAAGGCAGGGGTGCCGACGAGCAGTACTTC,CASSQGRGADEQYF
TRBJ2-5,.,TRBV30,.,TGTGCCCTGCGGGCGGGGGCCCAAGAGACCCAGTACTTC,CALRAGAQETQYF
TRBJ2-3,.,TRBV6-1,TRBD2,TGTGCCAGCAGTGTGATCCCCCTAGGCGGGGGATCAGATACGCAGTATTTT,CASSVIPLGGGSDTQYF
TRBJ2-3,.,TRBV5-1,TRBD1,TGCGCCAGCAGCGCGGACAGGGTCACAGATACGCAGTATTTT,CASSADRVTDTQYF
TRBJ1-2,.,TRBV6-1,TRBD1,TGTGCCAGCAGTGAGTATGGGGACAGGAAAGGCTACACCTTC,CASSEYGDRKGYTF
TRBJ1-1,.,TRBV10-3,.,TGTGCCATCAGTGGCGAGCCGAACACTGAAGCTTTCTTT,CAISGEPNTEAFF
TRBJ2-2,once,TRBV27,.,TGTGCCAGCAGACTAGCAAACGGGGAGCTGTTTTTT,CASRLANGELFF
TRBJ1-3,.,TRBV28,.,TGTGCCAGCAGTTTGAGAGGATCGGGGTCCGGAAACACCATATATTTT,CASSLRGSGSGNTIYF
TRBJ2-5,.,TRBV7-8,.,TGTGCCAGCAGCTTGGGTGTGGGGCCCCAAGAGACCCAGTACTTC,CASSLGVGPQETQYF